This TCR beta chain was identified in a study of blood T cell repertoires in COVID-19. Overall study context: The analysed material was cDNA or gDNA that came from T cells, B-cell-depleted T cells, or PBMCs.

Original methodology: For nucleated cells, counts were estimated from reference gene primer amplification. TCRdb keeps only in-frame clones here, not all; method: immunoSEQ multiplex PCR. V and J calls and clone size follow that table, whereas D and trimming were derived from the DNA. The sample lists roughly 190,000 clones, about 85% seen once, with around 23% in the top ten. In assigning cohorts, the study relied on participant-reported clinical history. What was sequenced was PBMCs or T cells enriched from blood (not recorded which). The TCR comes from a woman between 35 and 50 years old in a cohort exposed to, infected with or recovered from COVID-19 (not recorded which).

The CDR3 bases are TGTGCCACCAGCTGGGGACAGGGGGCGCGCAATCAGCCCCAGCATTTT. Residues: CATSWGQGARNQPQHF. This sequence joins TRBV15 and TRBJ1-5; 12 bases map to TRBD1. Germline lookup yields CDR1 LNHNV and CDR2 YYDKDF (reference sequence). The CDR3 contains 16 residues. J gave up 2 bases and V 5 bases, and 4 bases lay outside the gene matches. Looking up the rest from reference TRBV15 and TRBJ1-5 gives the full variable domain: DAMVIQNPRYQVTQFGKPVTLSCSQTLNHNVMYWYQQKSSQAPKLLFHYYDKDFNNEADTPDNFQSRRPNTSFCFLDIRSPGLGDTAMYLCATSWGQGARNQPQHFGDGTRLSIL.